Following are 21 T cell receptor beta chains from one sample sequenced in a study of memory CD4+ T cells and cytomegalovirus serostatus. Method: immunoSEQ multiplex PCR; TCRdb's copy keeps in-frame clones and lacks some. This table has 70,000 to 95,000 clones, approximately 80% appearing once. The sort gate was single viable CD3+CD4+CD8-CD45RO+ cells for memory CD4+ T cells. The sequenced sample consisted of memory CD4+ T cells from blood. These TCRs come from an adult in good health and CMV-seronegative.

The genes are TRBV27 and TRBJ1-6; the match to TRBD1 covers 7 bases. Germline loops: CDR1 MNHEY, CDR2 SMNVEV (reference sequence). CDR3 size: 14 residues. V lost 6 bases and J lost 5; bases outside the gene matches: 4. DNA of the CDR3: TGTGCCAGCAGACAGGGGTTAGATAATTCACCCCTCCACTTT. Amino acid sequence: CASRQGLDNSPLHF.

V gene TRBV19 combines with J gene TRBJ1-3; D is unresolved. Germline V gene lookup returns CDR1 LNHDA and CDR2 SQIVND (reference sequence). This CDR3 region has 16 residues. Trimming removed 3 bases from V and 0 bases from J, with 12 bases in between. The CDR3 sequence is CASSIKAGSSGNTIYF. Here the CDR3 DNA reads TGTGCCAGTAGTATCAAGGCGGGGAGCTCTGGAAACACCATATATTTT.

The table lists this clone with a few counts. The gene calls are TRBV30 and TRBJ2-6; 9 bases agree with TRBD1. V lost 3 bases, J lost 0 bases, and 6 bases stayed unmatched. The CDR3 spans 17 residues. Germline V gene lookup returns CDR1 GTSNPN and CDR2 SVGIG (reference sequence). In nucleotides, the CDR3 is TGTGCCTGGAGGAGGGACAGGGCGAGCTCTGGGGCCAACGTCCTGACTTTC. Residues: CAWRRDRASSGANVLTF.

This clone has more than one count but fewer than ten. The CDR3 coding sequence is TGTGCCAGCAGCCAAGAAGGGGTTGTGAAGCCCCAGCATTTT. The encoded protein is CASSQEGVVKPQHF. The V gene is TRBV4-2, the J gene TRBJ1-5, with D perhaps TRBD1 (5 bases). CDR1 is LGHNA and CDR2 is YNFKEQ in the germline V gene. This CDR3 is 14 amino acids long. Trimming removed 0 bases from V and 8 bases from J, with 11 bases in between.

The chain links TRBV7-6 to TRBJ1-5; D may be TRBD1 (6 bases). The germline CDR1 and CDR2 sequences are SGHVS and FNYEAQ. The CDR3 is 15 residues long. The V gene lost 0 bases and the J gene lost 2 bases, with 8 bases spanning the gap. CDR3 amino acids: CASSLARGGNQPQHF. Written as DNA, the CDR3 is TGTGCCAGCAGCTTAGCCAGGGGCGGCAATCAGCCCCAGCATTTT.

The gene calls are TRBV7-9 and TRBJ2-5; 8 bases match TRBD1. Germline assignment: CDR1 SEHNR and CDR2 FQNEAQ (reference sequence). With V trimmed by 6 bases and J by 5 bases, 5 bases remained unmatched. The CDR3 consists of 13 residues. The chain's CDR3 is CASRPGGGETQYF. The CDR3 nucleotides are TGTGCCAGCAGGCCAGGGGGCGGGGAGACCCAGTACTTC.

This chain joins TRBV19 and TRBJ2-1; D ambiguous. The V and J ends lost 1 base and 7 bases respectively, with 11 bases between them. CDR3 length: 14 residues. Germline CDR1 LNHDA, CDR2 SQIVND (reference sequence). DNA of the CDR3: TGTGCCAGTAGTATAGCGCACCTAAAGAATGAGCAGTTCTTC. Translated, it gives CASSIAHLKNEQFF.

The chain is built from TRBV5-1 and TRBJ2-1; weak D call: TRBD1 (6 bases). CDR1 and CDR2 (germline): SGHRS, YFSETQ. The length of the CDR3 is 16 residues. V gave up 2 bases and J gave up 3 bases, with 15 bases separating them. Here the CDR3 DNA reads TGCGCCAGCAGCTTTATTCTGACAGGCCTCTACAATGAGCAGTTCTTC. Its protein product is CASSFILTGLYNEQFF.

This rearrangement joins TRBV7-2 to TRBJ1-5, with D possibly matching TRBD1 (6 bases). The CDR3 loop spans 14 amino acids. Trimming pared 5 bases from V and 7 bases from J, leaving 15 bases between. The germline V gene encodes CDR1 SGHTA and CDR2 FQGNSA. CDR3 loop: CASSQQGSRQPQHF. CDR3 bases: TGTGCCAGCAGCCAACAGGGATCTCGCCAGCCCCAGCATTTT. The variable domain in full, completed from reference TRBV7-2 and TRBJ1-5, reads GAGVSQSPSNKVTEKGKDVELRCDPISGHTALYWYRQSLGQGLEFLIYFQGNSAPDKSGLPSDRFSAERTGGSVSTLTIQRTQQEDSAVYLCASSQQGSRQPQHFGDGTRLSIL.

This chain links TRBV5-6 with TRBJ1-1, with 8 nucleotides matching TRBD1. Trimming at V came to 4 bases and at J to 4 bases, leaving 3 bases not matched to a gene. This CDR3 comprises 13 residues. Germline-derived CDR1 and CDR2 are SGHDT and YYEEEE. The CDR3 spells CASSRTGFTEAFF. Written as DNA, the CDR3 is TGTGCCAGCAGCAGGACAGGGTTCACTGAAGCTTTCTTT.

The chain is built from TRBV5-6 and TRBJ2-3; D tentatively reads TRBD1 or TRBD2 (5 bases each). Germline-derived CDR1 and CDR2 are SGHDT and YYEEEE. V was pared by 5 bases and J by 6 bases, with 16 bases between. The CDR3 has 14 residues. CDR3 DNA: TGTGCCAGCAGAACTCCGGGACCGTGGGATACGCAGTATTTT. It translates to CASRTPGPWDTQYF.

The chain is built from TRBV27 and TRBJ2-5; 7 bases agree with TRBD2. J was trimmed by 4 bases and V by 2 bases; bases with no gene match: 10. Germline-derived CDR1 and CDR2 are MNHEY and SMNVEV (reference sequence). The CDR3 loop spans 16 amino acids. CDR3 in amino acids: CASSLVWRGGGETQYF. The DNA of the CDR3 is TGTGCCAGCAGTTTAGTTTGGCGGGGCGGGGGAGAGACCCAGTACTTC.

This clone was counted a few times. The rearrangement joins TRBV28 to TRBJ1-4; D call uncertain. The CDR3 is 12 amino acids. Germline V gene lookup returns CDR1 MDHEN and CDR2 SYDVKM. With 5 bases removed from V and 11 bases from J, the gap between germline ends came to 12 bases. This CDR3 reads CASSQRGWKLFF. CDR3 nucleotide sequence: TGTGCCAGCAGTCAGCGAGGGTGGAAACTGTTTTTT.

The chain combines TRBV7-3 with TRBJ1-4; D remains unclear. The V end lost 7 bases, the J end lost 1 base, and 10 bases lay between the germline ends. The germline V gene has CDR1 SGHTA and CDR2 FQGTGA. The CDR3 is 14 amino acids. DNA of the CDR3: TGTGCCAGCACCCTCCGCGGAACTAATGAAAAACTGTTTTTT. Its protein product is CASTLRGTNEKLFF.

This chain uses TRBV29-1 with TRBJ1-2; 8 bases are a match to TRBD1. J lost 5 bases, V lost 7 bases, and 12 bases had no gene match. The CDR3 is 14 amino acids. Germline lookup yields CDR1 SQVTM and CDR2 ANQGSEA. CDR3 nucleotides: TGCAGCGCCGGGAGCCGCGACAGGGGTTATGGCTACACCTTC. It encodes CSAGSRDRGYGYTF.

The V call is TRBV29-1, the J call TRBJ2-1; 9 positions match TRBD1. Germline V lookup: CDR1 SQVTM, CDR2 ANQGSEA. The CDR3 has 12 amino acids. V dropped 5 bases and J dropped 6; count of bases not matched to a gene: 2. The CDR3 loop is CSVIQGANEQFF. In DNA form, the CDR3 reads TGCAGCGTTATACAGGGGGCCAATGAGCAGTTCTTC.

The CDR3 loop reads CASSAVTDTQYF. The CDR3 coding sequence is TGTGCCAGCAGCGCGGTCACAGATACGCAGTATTTT. This chain links TRBV2 with TRBJ2-3; D gene unclear. Germline lookup yields CDR1 SNHLY and CDR2 FYNNEI. Trimming pared 6 bases from V and 2 bases from J, leaving 6 bases between. The CDR3 covers 12 residues.

The chain recombines TRBV7-2 with TRBJ1-1; D not resolved. Trimming stripped 1 base from V and 5 bases from J, with 8 bases between. CDR3 length: 13 amino acids. Germline-derived CDR1 and CDR2 are SGHTA and FQGNSA. CDR3 bases: TGTGCCAGCAGCTTAGTGGGTGCAACTGAAGCTTTCTTT. Its protein product is CASSLVGATEAFF.

This rearrangement joins TRBV15 to TRBJ2-1, with 11 bases fitting TRBD1. The CDR3 runs 13 residues. The germline V gene encodes CDR1 LNHNV and CDR2 YYDKDF (reference sequence). J lost 8 bases, V lost 3 bases, and 0 bases had no gene match. Here the CDR3 DNA reads TGTGCCACCAGCAGGGACAGGGGGCATGAGCAGTTCTTC. Residues: CATSRDRGHEQFF.

The CDR3, as DNA: TGTGCCATCAGTGTGGCAGATGAGGGCACTGAAGCTTTCTTT. Translated: CAISVADEGTEAFF. The chain links TRBV10-3 to TRBJ1-1, with D unclear. CDR3 length: 14 residues. Germline values: CDR1 ENHRY, CDR2 SYGVKD. V was trimmed by 4 bases and J by 4 bases, leaving 13 bases between them.

This clone was seen once. V is TRBV29-1 and J is TRBJ2-7; D not certain. Trimming removed 7 bases from V and 2 bases from J, with 18 bases in between. The CDR3 is made up of 14 amino acids. Germline V gene lookup returns CDR1 SQVTM and CDR2 ANQGSEA. The CDR3 DNA is TGCAGCGCTCATGCTAACTCCGGGCCCTACGAGCAGTACTTC. Amino acid sequence: CSAHANSGPYEQYF.